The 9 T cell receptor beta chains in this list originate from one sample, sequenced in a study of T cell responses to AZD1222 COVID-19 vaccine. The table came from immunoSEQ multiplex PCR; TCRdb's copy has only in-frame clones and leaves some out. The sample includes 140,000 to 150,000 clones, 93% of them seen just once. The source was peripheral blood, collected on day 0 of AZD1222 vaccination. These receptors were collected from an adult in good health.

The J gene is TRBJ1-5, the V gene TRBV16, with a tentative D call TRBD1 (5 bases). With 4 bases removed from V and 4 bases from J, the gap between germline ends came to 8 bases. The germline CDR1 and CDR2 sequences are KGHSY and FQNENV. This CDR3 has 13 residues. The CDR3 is CASSPGTNQPQHF. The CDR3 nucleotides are TGTGCCAGCAGCCCCGGGACTAATCAGCCCCAGCATTTT.

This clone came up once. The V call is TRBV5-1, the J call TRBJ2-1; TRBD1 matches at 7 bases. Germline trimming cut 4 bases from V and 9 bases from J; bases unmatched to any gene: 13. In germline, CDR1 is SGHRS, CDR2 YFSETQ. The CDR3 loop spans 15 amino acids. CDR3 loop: CASSPASRQGSEQFF. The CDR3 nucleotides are TGCGCCAGCAGCCCAGCCTCTCGACAGGGAAGTGAGCAGTTCTTC.

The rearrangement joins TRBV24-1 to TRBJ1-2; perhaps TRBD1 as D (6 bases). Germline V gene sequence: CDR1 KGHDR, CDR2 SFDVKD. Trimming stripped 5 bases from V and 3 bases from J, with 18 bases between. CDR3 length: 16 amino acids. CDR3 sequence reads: CATSGSTGLADYGYTF. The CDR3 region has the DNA TGTGCCACCAGTGGATCTACAGGGTTAGCGGACTATGGCTACACCTTC.

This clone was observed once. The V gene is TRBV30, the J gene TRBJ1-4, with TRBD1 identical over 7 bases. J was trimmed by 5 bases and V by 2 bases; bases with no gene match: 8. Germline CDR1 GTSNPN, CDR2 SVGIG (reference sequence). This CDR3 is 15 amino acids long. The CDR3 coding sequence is TGTGCCTGGAGTTTTCCGGGACAGTTGAATGAAAAACTGTTTTTT. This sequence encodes CAWSFPGQLNEKLFF.

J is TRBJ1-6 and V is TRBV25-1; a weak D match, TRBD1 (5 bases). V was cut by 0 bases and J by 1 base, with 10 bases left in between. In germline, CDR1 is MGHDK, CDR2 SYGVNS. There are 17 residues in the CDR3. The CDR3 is CASSEYWGESYNSPLHF. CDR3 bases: TGTGCCAGCAGTGAATATTGGGGGGAGTCCTATAATTCACCCCTCCACTTT.

The CDR3 loop is CASSSSGLAGGEQFF. The CDR3 DNA reads TGTGCCAGCAGCTCCTCCGGACTAGCGGGAGGGGAGCAGTTCTTC. The chain carries TRBV11-3 and TRBJ2-1, with 15 bases lining up with TRBD2. CDR3 length: 15 amino acids. V shed 4 bases, J shed 10 bases, and the junction held 5 bases outside the gene matches. Germline V lookup: CDR1 SGHNT, CDR2 YENEEA.

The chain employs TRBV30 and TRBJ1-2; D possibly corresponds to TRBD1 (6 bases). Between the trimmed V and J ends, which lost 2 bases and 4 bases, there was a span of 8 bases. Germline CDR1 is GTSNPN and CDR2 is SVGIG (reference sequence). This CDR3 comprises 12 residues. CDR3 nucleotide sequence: TGTGCCTGGAGTACAGGGAGCTATGGCTACACCTTC. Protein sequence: CAWSTGSYGYTF. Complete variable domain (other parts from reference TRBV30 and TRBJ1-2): SQTIHQWPATLVQPVGSPLSLECTVEGTSNPNLYWYRQAAGRGLQLLFYSVGIGQISSEVPQNLSASRPQDRQFILSSKKLLLSDSGFYLCAWSTGSYGYTFGSGTRLTVV.

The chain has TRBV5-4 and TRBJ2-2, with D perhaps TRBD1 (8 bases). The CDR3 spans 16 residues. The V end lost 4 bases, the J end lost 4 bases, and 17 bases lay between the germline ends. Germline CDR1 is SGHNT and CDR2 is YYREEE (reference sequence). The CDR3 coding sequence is TGTGCCAGCAGCCATATGACAGGGGAGGGCACCGGGGAGCTGTTTTTT. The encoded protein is CASSHMTGEGTGELFF. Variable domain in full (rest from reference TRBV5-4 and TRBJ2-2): ETGVTQSPTHLIKTRGQQVTLRCSSQSGHNTVSWYQQALGQGPQFIFQYYREEENGRGNFPPRFSGLQFPNYSSELNVNALELDDSALYLCASSHMTGEGTGELFFGEGSRLTVL.

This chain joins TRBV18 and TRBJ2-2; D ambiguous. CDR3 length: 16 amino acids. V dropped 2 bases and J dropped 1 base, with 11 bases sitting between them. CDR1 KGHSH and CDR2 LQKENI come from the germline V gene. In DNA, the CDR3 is TGTGCCAGCTCACCAGATGGACCATTGAACACCGGGGAGCTGTTTTTT. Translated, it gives CASSPDGPLNTGELFF.